These T cell receptor beta chains were read from a single sample in a study of T cell therapy after organ transplantation. Data came from immunoSEQ multiplex PCR; TCRdb stores just in-frame clones and leaves some out. The sample shows nearly 20,000 clones, 81% of them seen only once. Their recognized antigens are unknown. The material was CD8+ T cells from blood, obtained after autologous CMV-specific T cell therapy. The receptors were sampled from a human patient who had received a solid organ transplant and had CMV disease. T cells may partly derive from the graft donor. CDR3s include the opening cysteine and the closing phenylalanine or tryptophan. Fields, in order: D gene, J gene, V gene, clone size, CDR3 protein, CDR3 DNA. D genes are given only for firm matches. Where a row states a size, it is once, few, many or the class of an expanded clone; other rows omit it.

TRBD2,TRBJ2-1,TRBV7-8,-,CASSLGGSYNEQFF,TGTGCCAGCAGCTTAGGCGGGAGCTACAATGAGCAGTTCTTC
-,TRBJ1-6,TRBV14,-,CASSQAPNSPLHF,TGTGCCAGCAGCCAAGCCCCAAATTCACCCCTCCACTTT
TRBD1,TRBJ1-6,TRBV19,once,CASSRYDRESYNSPLHF,TGTGCCAGTAGCCGTTATGACAGGGAAAGCTATAATTCACCCCTCCACTTT
TRBD1,TRBJ1-1,TRBV5-1,-,CASSLGQGEGTEAFF,TGCGCCAGCAGCTTAGGACAGGGGGAGGGCACTGAAGCTTTCTTT
TRBD1,TRBJ2-7,TRBV19,-,CASSITGTGGSEQYF,TGTGCCAGTTCAATCACCGGGACAGGGGGTTCGGAGCAGTACTTC
TRBD1,TRBJ2-1,TRBV6-5,-,CASSYSGTDNEQFF,TGTGCCAGCAGTTACAGTGGGACAGACAATGAGCAGTTCTTC
TRBD1,TRBJ2-7,TRBV6-1,once,CASSEWTGGYEQYF,TGTGCCAGCAGTGAATGGACAGGGGGATACGAGCAGTACTTC
TRBD1,TRBJ2-1,TRBV4-3,few,CASSQEGQYNEQFF,TGCGCCAGCAGCCAAGAGGGACAGTACAATGAGCAGTTCTTC
TRBD1,TRBJ2-3,TRBV7-9,-,CASSLDEGASTDTQYF,TGTGCCAGCAGCTTAGATGAGGGGGCAAGCACAGATACGCAGTATTTT
-,TRBJ2-5,TRBV13,-,CASSSGLEETQYF,TGTGCCAGCAGCTCCGGTCTGGAGGAGACCCAGTACTTC
TRBD2,TRBJ2-7,TRBV6-4,-,CASSLKAGITYEQYF,TGTGCCAGCAGTTTAAAAGCGGGAATTACCTACGAGCAGTACTTC
TRBD1,TRBJ2-7,TRBV9,once,CASSPGTGGDYEQYF,TGTGCCAGCAGCCCCGGGACAGGGGGCGATTACGAGCAGTACTTC
-,TRBJ1-2,TRBV5-6,-,CASSPGYGYAF,TGTGCCAGCAGCCCGGGGTATGGCTACGCCTTC
-,TRBJ2-7,TRBV9,-,CASSEGQGAYEQYF,TGTGCCAGCAGTGAGGGCCAGGGTGCATACGAGCAGTACTTC
-,TRBJ1-1,TRBV13,-,CASSLRMNTEAFF,TGTGCCAGCAGCTTAAGGATGAACACTGAAGCTTTCTTT
-,TRBJ2-1,TRBV7-2,-,CASTTPSGLQHFF,TGTGCCAGCACCACTCCTTCGGGACTGCAGCACTTCTTC
-,TRBJ2-2,TRBV13,-,CASSFWGYTGELFF,TGTGCCAGCAGCTTCTGGGGTTACACCGGGGAGCTGTTTTTT
-,TRBJ1-6,TRBV7-9,-,CASSPMDGRGSPLHF,TGTGCCAGCAGCCCGATGGACGGAAGGGGCTCACCCCTCCACTTT
-,TRBJ1-1,TRBV13,-,CASSHSANTEAFF,TGTGCCAGCAGCCACAGCGCGAACACTGAAGCTTTCTTT
TRBD2,TRBJ2-2,TRBV30,-,CAWRWREGHTGELFF,TGTGCCTGGCGTTGGCGGGAGGGCCACACCGGGGAGCTGTTTTTT
-,TRBJ2-2,TRBV19,-,CASSRKQGPLVGGELFF,TGTGCCAGTAGTAGGAAACAGGGACCTCTCGTCGGCGGGGAGCTGTTTTTT
-,TRBJ1-1,TRBV7-6,-,CASSLGGGNMNTEAFF,TGTGCCAGCAGCTTAGGGGGGGGAAACATGAACACTGAAGCTTTCTTT
TRBD2,TRBJ2-5,TRBV6-1,-,CASGSLADQETQYF,TGTGCCAGCGGAAGTCTAGCGGACCAAGAGACCCAGTACTTC
-,TRBJ1-1,TRBV11-2,-,CASSLQGFAAEAFF,TGTGCCAGCAGCTTACAGGGCTTTGCGGCCGAAGCTTTCTTT
-,TRBJ2-2,TRBV6-4,few,CASSESEDTGELFF,TGTGCCAGCAGTGAATCGGAGGACACCGGGGAGCTGTTTTTT
-,TRBJ1-4,TRBV4-3,-,CASSQGADLTNEKLFF,TGCGCCAGCAGCCAGGGTGCGGATTTAACTAATGAAAAACTGTTTTTT
-,TRBJ2-3,TRBV7-8,-,CASSPTPGGLTDTQYF,TGTGCCAGCAGCCCAACCCCTGGTGGGCTCACAGATACGCAGTATTTT
-,TRBJ1-2,TRBV10-1,-,CASSPGPILNYGYTF,TGCGCCAGCAGCCCGGGACCGATCCTAAACTATGGCTACACCTTC
TRBD1,TRBJ2-3,TRBV10-3,-,CAISETGETTDTQYF,TGTGCCATCAGTGAAACAGGGGAAACCACAGATACGCAGTATTTT
-,TRBJ2-7,TRBV15,-,CATSRARDPGAEQYF,TGTGCCACCAGCAGAGCACGGGACCCAGGCGCTGAGCAGTACTTC
-,TRBJ1-2,TRBV29-1,-,CSAPGLNYGYTF,TGCAGCGCGCCGGGACTGAACTATGGCTACACCTTC
-,TRBJ2-2,TRBV10-3,-,CAIRPSEDTGELFF,TGTGCCATCAGGCCTAGCGAGGACACCGGGGAGCTGTTTTTT
TRBD1,TRBJ2-7,TRBV11-1,-,CASSLGGQGVFEQYF,TGTGCCAGCAGCTTGGGGGGACAGGGGGTTTTTGAGCAGTACTTC
-,TRBJ1-2,TRBV6-4,-,CASSDSGGGIYGYTF,TGTGCCAGCAGTGACTCCGGGGGGGGGATATATGGCTACACCTTC
-,TRBJ2-7,TRBV27,-,CASAFGSSYEQYF,TGTGCCAGCGCCTTCGGCAGCTCCTACGAGCAGTACTTC
-,TRBJ1-1,TRBV19,-,CASSKGLLEAFF,TGTGCCAGTAGTAAGGGCTTGCTGGAAGCTTTCTTT
-,TRBJ2-7,TRBV29-1,-,CSVEEPRNEQYF,TGCAGCGTTGAAGAGCCACGGAACGAGCAGTACTTC
TRBD2,TRBJ2-1,TRBV6-5,-,CASSYGGGSNEQFF,TGTGCCAGCAGTTATGGCGGGGGGAGCAATGAGCAGTTCTTC
TRBD1,TRBJ1-2,TRBV7-9,-,CASSGDRFYGYTF,TGTGCCAGCAGCGGGGACAGATTCTATGGCTACACCTTC